These 3 T cell receptor beta chains share one sample of origin, sequenced in a study of tissue T cells after allogeneic stem cell transplantation. TCRdb keeps only in-frame clones here, not all; method: immunoSEQ multiplex PCR. The table lists around 8,000 clones, 34% of them singletons. As to time point: mouse harvest day 14 after allogeneic transplant. The graft held 10^6 splenic CD5+ T cells and 10^7 T-cell-depleted bone marrow cells. Sequenced: skin. The receptors originated from a female BALB/c mouse given C57BL/6 T cells with graft-versus-host disease after an allogeneic hematopoietic cell transplant.

Within the sample, this clone is medium-sized (0.01 to 0.1%). These gene names are mouse names. The sequence runs out 1 residue before the end of the CDR3; the remainder is reconstructed from the germline J gene. The genes are TRBV16 and TRBJ2-7; 9 bases are shared with TRBD1. Germline CDR1 SGHSA, CDR2 FRNQAP. The CDR3 covers 14 residues. Trimming removed 4 bases from V and 3 bases from J; junction bases left unmatched: 4. CDR3 residues: CASSYPGQGYEQYF. Partial CDR3 DNA: TGTGCAAGCAGCTACCCGGGACAGGGCTATGAACAGTAC. The full variable domain, its missing parts supplied by reference TRBV16 and TRBJ2-7, is NAGVIQTPRHKVTGKGQEATLWCEPISGHSAVFWYRQTIVQGLEFLTYFRNQAPIDDSGMPKERFSAQMPNQSHSTLKIQSTQPQDSAVYLCASSYPGQGYEQYFGPGTRLTVL.

Comments on this clone: Gene names follow the mouse nomenclature. The CDR3 end falls 1 residue outside the read, so it is completed with the germline J gene. The chain couples TRBV26 to TRBJ2-2; no firm D call. This CDR3 contains 14 residues. Trimming cost V 2 bases and J 0 bases, with 4 bases left between them. CDR1 is KGHPV, CDR2 FQNQEV, per germline (reference sequence). The CDR3 bases that were read are TGTGCCAGCAGTCTGAGGACAAACACCGGGCAGCTCTAC. Protein: CASSLRTNTGQLY. Given in full, the CDR3 is CASSLRTNTGQLYF.

In its sample, this clone ranks as large. The gene names given are mouse names. The DNA ends 1 residue before the CDR3 does, and the rest of the CDR3 is filled in from the germline J gene. This chain links TRBV23 with TRBJ1-5; the table names TRBD1, a call not compared with the DNA. CDR3 length equals 14 residues. Germline assignment: CDR1 KGHTA and CDR2 FQNQQP. The CDR3 protein is CSSSQHSHNQAPLF. The sequenced part of the CDR3 DNA is TGCTCCAGCAGTCAACACAGCCACAACCAGGCTCCGCTT.